The sequence of this TCR beta chain was determined in a study of identifying expanded T cells in peripheral blood. As for this clone: Its specificity is unknown.

Collection occurred without any documented infections or immune events in donors. Assay: immunoSEQ multiplex PCR; the TCRdb copy retains only in-frame clones and omits some. This sample has approximately 100,000 clones; approximately 90% occur once, and the top ten carry about 4%. The study's findings and limits: Over two and four weeks, about 16.4 and 19 clones changed, versus approximately 1.2 between replicates. Variance in clone template counts between roughly 2-week samples significantly increased with total template count across all healthy donors.

The CDR3 is made up of 14 amino acids. V shed 4 bases and J shed 5 bases, with 11 bases lying between them. CDR1 LNHDA and CDR2 SQIVND come from the germline V gene (reference sequence). The clonotype originates from a person between 18 and 69 years old in good health. The J gene is TRBJ2-2, the V gene TRBV19; tentative D call: TRBD1 (5 bases). Input material: blood. As DNA, the CDR3 is TGTGCCAGTAGTAACGGGCAGGGAACCGGGGAGCTGTTTTTT. The encoded protein is CASSNGQGTGELFF.